This entry lists 28 T cell receptor beta chains sequenced from one sample in a study of T cells after yellow fever vaccination (dated by TCRdb to the late 2010s). The label giving this sample's treatment or condition can be read as: live attenuated yellow fever vaccine strain. Receptor amplification or capture employed 5' RACE. Sequenced on an Illumina HiSeq 2500. In-frame beta chains were kept once TCRdb had trimmed the public reads at Q25 with fastp and called clones with MiXCR. One record per CDR3 amino acid sequence lists the most common genes and DNA. Recorded for this sample are about 550,000 distinct CDR3 sequences; approximately 21% of them occurred a single time. The ten largest clones add up to around an eighth of the sample. The sample in question was PBMCs, obtained 15 days after the yellow fever booster vaccination. The receptors stem from a young man who received the YFV17D yellow fever vaccine.

This chain uses TRBV7-9 with TRBJ2-2, with D tentatively TRBD2 (5 bases). From germline, CDR1 is SEHNR and CDR2 FQNEAQ (reference sequence). This CDR3 has 15 amino acids. Trimming shortened V by 0 bases and J by 6 bases, and 11 bases separated the two germline ends. The CDR3 bases are TGTGCCAGCAGCTTAGCGGGAAGCGGAGCCGGGGAGCTGTTTTTT. Protein product: CASSLAGSGAGELFF.

This clonotype has more than one count but fewer than ten. The chain carries TRBV3-1 and TRBJ1-2; D might be TRBD1 (5 bases). The CDR3 has 16 residues. V was clipped by 0 bases and J by 7 bases, with 18 bases between them. Germline V gene data show CDR1 as LGHDT and CDR2 as YNNKEL (reference sequence). The CDR3 here is CASSQEQDTSWGGYTF. The CDR3 DNA reads as TGTGCCAGCAGCCAAGAACAGGACACATCTTGGGGTGGCTACACCTTC.

This chain connects TRBV10-3 to TRBJ2-1, with D hard to call. Trimming left V 4 bases short and J 0 bases short, with 10 bases between. Germline assignment: CDR1 ENHRY and CDR2 SYGVKD. The CDR3 loop spans 15 amino acids. DNA for the CDR3: TGTGCCATCAGTGGTACCGAGCACTCCTACAATGAGCAGTTCTTC. Its translation is CAISGTEHSYNEQFF.

This clonotype has a handful of counts. The chain carries TRBV20-1 and TRBJ1-5; D call uncertain. The V gene's germline CDR1 is DFQATT and CDR2 SNEGSKA (reference sequence). V was shortened by 6 bases and J by 0 bases, with 12 bases between the two germline ends. The CDR3 runs 14 residues. This CDR3 reads CSARGGPSNQPQHF. Written as DNA, the CDR3 is TGCAGTGCCCGAGGAGGACCTAGCAATCAGCCCCAGCATTTT.

This clonotype turned up a few times. The V and J genes are TRBV12-3 or TRBV12-4 and TRBJ2-5; tentatively, D is TRBD1 (7 bases). The V and J ends lost 6 bases and 5 bases respectively, with 19 bases between them. CDR3 length: 15 amino acids. CDR3 bases: TGTGCCAGCAGCACCCCCAGGGGGGAGAGGGAGACCCAGTACTTC. Translating it yields CASSTPRGERETQYF.

This sequence joins TRBV25-1 and TRBJ2-2; D is unresolved. With 5 bases removed from V and 5 bases from J, the gap between germline ends came to 12 bases. The CDR3 has 14 amino acids. CDR1 is MGHDK and CDR2 is SYGVNS in the germline V gene. The CDR3 DNA is TGTGCCAGCAGTCCCCTTTCCCCGACCGGGGAGCTGTTTTTT. The encoded protein is CASSPLSPTGELFF.

Only a few counts were recorded for this clonotype. The chain recombines TRBV19 with TRBJ1-2; 8 bases agree with TRBD1. This CDR3 is built from 14 residues. V shed 5 bases, J shed 8 bases, and the junction held 10 bases outside the gene matches. Germline CDR1 reads LNHDA; CDR2 reads SQIVND (reference sequence). The CDR3: CASSPPDRVEGYTF. Written as DNA, the CDR3 is TGTGCCAGTAGTCCCCCGGACAGGGTTGAAGGCTACACCTTC.

This clonotype turned up a few times. The chain carries TRBV10-3 and TRBJ2-7; maybe TRBD2 (5 bases). V gave up 4 bases and J gave up 3 bases, with 10 bases separating them. From germline, CDR1 is ENHRY and CDR2 SYGVKD. The CDR3 loop spans 13 amino acids. The DNA for the CDR3 is TGTGCCATCAGTGTTACCGGGAACTACGAGCAGTACTTC. As protein: CAISVTGNYEQYF.

The rearrangement links TRBV30 to TRBJ2-3, with D perhaps TRBD2 (6 bases). V shed 2 bases and J shed 5 bases, with 11 bases lying between them. This CDR3 is 13 amino acids long. Germline V gene sequence: CDR1 GTSNPN, CDR2 SVGIG (reference sequence). The CDR3 reads CAWSRRRGDTQYF. Written as DNA, the CDR3 is TGTGCCTGGAGTCGTCGGAGGGGAGATACGCAGTATTTT.

This clonotype was counted a few times. The chain combines TRBV10-1 with TRBJ2-7, with TRBD1 as a possible D gene (6 bases). The CDR3 extends over 14 amino acids. The V gene lost 0 bases and the J gene lost 3 bases, with 9 bases spanning the gap. Germline V gene sequence: CDR1 WNHNN, CDR2 SYGVQD (reference sequence). The CDR3 region is CASSESTGNYEQYF. CDR3 bases: TGCGCCAGCAGTGAGTCCACAGGGAACTACGAGCAGTACTTC.

This clonotype was detected a few times. CDR3 protein: CASSPNTGGYEQYF. The CDR3 DNA follows: TGTGCCAGCTCACCGAATACAGGGGGCTACGAGCAGTACTTC. The chain couples TRBV18 to TRBJ2-7; 8 bases map to TRBD1. The germline CDR1 and CDR2 sequences are KGHSH and LQKENI. The CDR3 contains 14 residues. V lost 3 bases and J lost 3; bases outside the gene matches: 4.

This chain joins TRBV20-1 and TRBJ2-1, with D possibly TRBD1 on 6 matching bases. There are 13 residues in the CDR3. Trimming stripped 6 bases from V and 3 bases from J, with 12 bases between. Per the germline V gene, CDR1 is DFQATT and CDR2 is SNEGSKA (reference sequence). The CDR3: CSASDRYYNEQFF. For the CDR3, the DNA is TGCAGTGCGTCGGACAGATACTACAATGAGCAGTTCTTC.

This clonotype has just a few counts. The V call is TRBV7-2, the J call TRBJ1-2; maybe TRBD1 (6 bases). CDR3 length: 13 amino acids. Germline V gene sequence: CDR1 SGHTA, CDR2 FQGNSA. V lost 5 bases to trimming and J lost 3 bases, with 10 bases between them. In DNA, the CDR3 is TGTGCCAGCAGCCCCGACAGGTACTATGGCTACACCTTC. Amino acids: CASSPDRYYGYTF.

The rearrangement links TRBV15 to TRBJ1-4, with D tentatively TRBD1 (6 bases). The CDR3 sequence is 14 residues long. Per germline, CDR1 LNHNV and CDR2 YYDKDF (reference sequence). Trimming pared 3 bases from V and 7 bases from J, leaving 12 bases between. CDR3 DNA: TGTGCCACCAGCAGTCCCACAGGGTTTGAAAAACTGTTTTTT. Translating it yields CATSSPTGFEKLFF.

A note on this clonotype: One junction end disagrees with the germline gene, perhaps due to a read error. The V call is TRBV6-2 or TRBV6-3, the J call TRBJ2-1, with 9 bases matching TRBD1. The V gene's germline CDR1 is MNHEY and CDR2 SVGEGT. This CDR3 has 12 residues. CDR3 nucleotide sequence: TGTGCCAGCACCACAACAGGGACAGGGAGAGTATTC. Amino acids: CASTTTGTGRVF.

The rearrangement joins TRBV29-1 to TRBJ1-2; D might be TRBD1 (6 bases). CDR1 is SQVTM and CDR2 is ANQGSEA in the germline V gene. Trimming shortened V by 3 bases and J by 13 bases, and 18 bases separated the two germline ends. This CDR3 is 12 amino acids long. Here the CDR3 DNA reads TGCAGCGTTGAGGGGAACAGGGAGGTCTTCACCTTC. It codes for CSVEGNREVFTF.

In this sample, this clonotype turned up a few times. The V call is TRBV7-9, the J call TRBJ2-5, with D possibly matching TRBD1 (5 bases). CDR1 is SEHNR and CDR2 is FQNEAQ in the germline V gene (reference sequence). V was shortened by 2 bases and J by 5 bases, with 12 bases between the two germline ends. The CDR3 length is 14 residues. The CDR3 sequence: CASSLFGAVETQYF. Here the CDR3 DNA reads TGTGCCAGCAGCTTATTTGGGGCCGTCGAGACCCAGTACTTC.

The chain links TRBV7-2 to TRBJ2-1, with D hard to call. V lost 0 bases, J lost 4 bases, and 7 bases lay in between. CDR1 is SGHTA, CDR2 FQGNSA, per germline. The CDR3 extends over 14 amino acids. This chain's CDR3 is CASSLATYYNEQFF. Written as DNA, the CDR3 is TGTGCCAGCAGCTTAGCGACCTATTACAATGAGCAGTTCTTC.

The chain uses TRBV15 and TRBJ2-7; D ambiguous. CDR1 LNHNV and CDR2 YYDKDF come from the germline V gene (reference sequence). V was pared by 0 bases and J by 0 bases, with 9 bases between. The CDR3 loop spans 15 amino acids. The CDR3 DNA sequence: TGTGCCACCAGCAGAGATACCCAGGCCTCCTACGAGCAGTACTTC. Its translation is CATSRDTQASYEQYF.

This chain joins TRBV5-1 and TRBJ2-5; no definite D call. This CDR3 has 14 amino acids. Germline CDR1 and CDR2: SGHRS and YFSETQ. Trimming removed 4 bases from V and 3 bases from J, with 13 bases in between. The CDR3 is CASSAGTIKETQYF. The DNA for the CDR3 is TGCGCCAGCAGCGCTGGCACTATCAAAGAGACCCAGTACTTC.

This chain uses TRBV20-1 with TRBJ2-1, with D perhaps matching TRBD2 (5 bases). V was shortened by 4 bases and J by 8 bases, with 12 bases between the two germline ends. The CDR3 loop spans 12 amino acids. CDR1 and CDR2 from the germline V gene are DFQATT and SNEGSKA (reference sequence). The DNA for the CDR3 is TGCAGTGCTAACTTGGGAGTGGATGAGCAGTTCTTC. Translating gives CSANLGVDEQFF.

This clonotype showed up just a few times. The CDR3 protein is CASSQERTLSTDTQYF. The CDR3 DNA reads TGTGCCAGCAGCCAAGAAAGGACATTAAGCACAGATACGCAGTATTTT. This sequence joins TRBV3-1 and TRBJ2-3, with D tentatively TRBD1 (5 bases). Germline values: CDR1 LGHDT, CDR2 YNNKEL (reference sequence). CDR3 size: 16 residues. V was clipped by 0 bases and J by 0 bases, with 10 bases between them.

The chain couples TRBV12-3 or TRBV12-4 to TRBJ2-4; D might be TRBD1 (5 bases). The CDR3 is made up of 13 amino acids. Trimming took off 0 bases at V and 10 bases at J, with 10 bases between the two ends. The CDR3 DNA reads TGTGCCAGCAGTTTAGCAGGGGCCCCAATTCAGTACTTC. It encodes CASSLAGAPIQYF.

This chain joins TRBV24-1 and TRBJ2-7; D ambiguous. V lost 4 bases to trimming and J lost 0 bases, with 9 bases between them. Germline-derived CDR1 and CDR2 are KGHDR and SFDVKD. This CDR3 spans 14 amino acids. The CDR3 reads CATSEQTYSYEQYF. CDR3 nucleotides: TGTGCCACCAGTGAACAGACATACTCCTACGAGCAGTACTTC.

This clonotype was detected a few times. The chain combines TRBV6-1 with TRBJ2-7, with 7 bases identical to TRBD2. Per germline, CDR1 MNHNS and CDR2 SASEGT. The CDR3 has 13 residues. Trimming cost V 9 bases and J 2 bases; bases outside gene matches: 7. The CDR3 region has the DNA TGTGCCAGTGGGGCGGGAGAAACCTACGAGCAGTACTTC. Its protein is CASGAGETYEQYF.

CDR3 protein: CASSSMTASYEQYF. CDR3 nucleotide sequence: TGTGCCAGCAGCTCCATGACCGCATCCTACGAGCAGTACTTC. V gene TRBV7-2 combines with J gene TRBJ2-7; D gene ambiguous. The CDR3 covers 14 residues. CDR1 SGHTA and CDR2 FQGNSA come from the germline V gene. V was pared by 4 bases and J by 1 base, with 11 bases between.

The rearrangement links TRBV12-3 or TRBV12-4 to TRBJ2-2; 8 bases line up with TRBD2. The CDR3 sequence is 16 residues long. Trimming at V came to 7 bases and at J to 5 bases, leaving 12 bases not matched to a gene. The CDR3 region is CASITPGLGRTGELFF. For the CDR3, the DNA is TGTGCCAGCATTACTCCGGGACTAGGGCGAACCGGGGAGCTGTTTTTT.

The V and J genes are TRBV20-1 and TRBJ2-1, with TRBD2 matching over 12 bases. The V segment lost 3 bases and the J segment 1 base; nucleotides outside the gene matches: 7. CDR1 DFQATT and CDR2 SNEGSKA come from the germline V gene (reference sequence). CDR3 length equals 17 residues. CDR3 nucleotide sequence: TGCAGTGCTAGGTCCGGGACTAGCGGGCTTTCCTACAATGAGCAGTTCTTC. It is translated as CSARSGTSGLSYNEQFF.